These T cell receptor beta chains were read from a single sample in a study of T cells in Graves' hyperthyroidism and ophthalmopathy. One entry per CDR3 protein, called by TCRdb with MiXCR from the multiplex PCR reads. The profile covers 350,000 to 500,000 distinct CDR3 sequences, with approximately 13% appearing a single time and about 5% taken by the ten largest. The sequenced sample was blood. Every receptor here comes from a woman in her late teens or twenties with Graves' hyperthyroidism. Both conserved end residues are part of each CDR3. The D gene is left open where the match is weak. Clone size appears in some rows only: once, few, many, or a class for an expanded clone.

clone size: many; V gene: TRBV20-1; CDR3 length: 16; J gene: TRBJ2-1; D gene: .; CDR3 protein: CSASSIGGLSYNEQFF; CDR3 DNA: TGCAGTGCTAGCAGCATAGGAGGGCTCTCCTACAATGAGCAGTTCTTC
clone size: .; V gene: TRBV27; CDR3 length: 15; J gene: TRBJ1-1; D gene: TRBD1; CDR3 protein: CASSLSRGRNTEAFF; CDR3 DNA: TGTGCCAGCAGTTTATCTAGGGGGCGGAACACTGAAGCTTTCTTT
clone size: .; V gene: TRBV3-1; CDR3 length: 15; J gene: TRBJ2-2; D gene: .; CDR3 protein: CASSQAGANTGELFF; CDR3 DNA: TGTGCCAGCAGCCAAGCGGGGGCGAACACCGGGGAGCTGTTTTTT
clone size: many; V gene: TRBV6-1; CDR3 length: 15; J gene: TRBJ1-5; D gene: TRBD1; CDR3 protein: CASSFGQGINQPQHF; CDR3 DNA: TGTGCCAGCAGCTTCGGACAGGGGATTAATCAGCCCCAGCATTTT
clone size: many; V gene: TRBV20-1; CDR3 length: 15; J gene: TRBJ2-3; D gene: TRBD2; CDR3 protein: CSAGRTSGDTDTQYF; CDR3 DNA: TGCAGTGCTGGACGGACTAGCGGAGACACAGATACGCAGTATTTT
clone size: few; V gene: TRBV16; CDR3 length: 13; J gene: TRBJ2-5; D gene: .; CDR3 protein: CASSRNSRETQYF; CDR3 DNA: TGTGCCAGCAGCCGCAATTCGAGGGAGACCCAGTACTTC
clone size: .; V gene: TRBV5-4; CDR3 length: 15; J gene: TRBJ2-7; D gene: TRBD1; CDR3 protein: CASSSGTGGRYEQYF; CDR3 DNA: TGTGCCAGCAGCTCGGGGACAGGGGGCCGCTACGAGCAGTACTTC
clone size: many; V gene: TRBV12-5; CDR3 length: 15; J gene: TRBJ2-7; D gene: .; CDR3 protein: CASGLADTSTYEQYF; CDR3 DNA: TGTGCTAGTGGTTTGGCCGACACCTCCACCTACGAGCAGTACTTC
clone size: few; V gene: TRBV6-1; CDR3 length: 13; J gene: TRBJ1-2; D gene: .; CDR3 protein: CASSEKGAEGYTF; CDR3 DNA: TGTGCCAGCAGTGAAAAGGGAGCTGAGGGCTACACCTTC
clone size: few; V gene: TRBV29-1; CDR3 length: 12; J gene: TRBJ1-4; D gene: .; CDR3 protein: CSVVTDNEKLFF; CDR3 DNA: TGCAGCGTTGTGACTGATAATGAAAAACTGTTTTTT
clone size: many; V gene: TRBV28; CDR3 length: 12; J gene: TRBJ1-1; D gene: .; CDR3 protein: CASSLTNLEAFF; CDR3 DNA: TGTGCCAGCAGTTTGACGAACTTGGAAGCTTTCTTT
clone size: .; V gene: TRBV5-1; CDR3 length: 15; J gene: TRBJ2-1; D gene: .; CDR3 protein: CASSTGTREVNEQFF; CDR3 DNA: TGCGCCAGCAGCACCGGGACAAGGGAAGTTAATGAGCAGTTCTTC
clone size: many; V gene: TRBV7-2; CDR3 length: 15; J gene: TRBJ1-2; D gene: TRBD1; CDR3 protein: CASSSTGTGHEGYTF; CDR3 DNA: TGTGCCAGCAGCTCGACCGGGACAGGCCATGAGGGCTACACCTTC
clone size: .; V gene: TRBV19; CDR3 length: 14; J gene: TRBJ2-3; D gene: .; CDR3 protein: CASSNRIFTDTQYF; CDR3 DNA: TGTGCCAGTAGCAACAGGATATTCACAGATACGCAGTATTTT
clone size: many; V gene: TRBV6-1; CDR3 length: 10; J gene: TRBJ2-7; D gene: .; CDR3 protein: CASREYEQYF; CDR3 DNA: TGTGCCAGCAGGGAATACGAGCAGTACTTC
clone size: many; V gene: TRBV30; CDR3 length: 14; J gene: TRBJ1-3; D gene: .; CDR3 protein: CAWSVMGGGNTIYF; CDR3 DNA: TGTGCCTGGAGTGTAATGGGGGGGGGAAACACCATATATTTT
clone size: .; V gene: TRBV10-2; CDR3 length: 14; J gene: TRBJ1-4; D gene: TRBD1; CDR3 protein: CASSPTGLSEKLFF; CDR3 DNA: TGCGCCAGCAGTCCGACAGGGCTTAGTGAAAAACTGTTTTTT
clone size: many; V gene: TRBV20-1; CDR3 length: 15; J gene: TRBJ2-3; D gene: .; CDR3 protein: CSASGMAASTDTQYF; CDR3 DNA: TGCAGTGCTAGTGGGATGGCGGCGAGCACAGATACGCAGTATTTT
clone size: few; V gene: TRBV11-2; CDR3 length: 16; J gene: TRBJ2-4; D gene: TRBD2; CDR3 protein: CASSLVGAGEANIQYF; CDR3 DNA: TGTGCCAGCAGCTTAGTAGGGGCGGGAGAGGCGAACATTCAGTACTTC
clone size: many; V gene: TRBV7-9; CDR3 length: 16; J gene: TRBJ2-7; D gene: TRBD1; CDR3 protein: CASSWDVGTGSHEQYF; CDR3 DNA: TGTGCCAGCAGTTGGGACGTCGGGACAGGGTCCCACGAGCAGTACTTC
clone size: .; V gene: TRBV5-8; CDR3 length: 15; J gene: TRBJ2-1; D gene: TRBD2; CDR3 protein: CASSWTSGAYNEQFF; CDR3 DNA: TGTGCCAGCAGCTGGACTAGCGGTGCCTACAATGAGCAGTTCTTC
clone size: many; V gene: TRBV5-1; CDR3 length: 16; J gene: TRBJ2-1; D gene: TRBD1; CDR3 protein: CASSLEQVARTGSQFF; CDR3 DNA: TGCGCCAGCAGCTTGGAGCAGGTAGCCCGGACAGGTTCGCAGTTCTTC
clone size: many; V gene: TRBV24-1; CDR3 length: 16; J gene: TRBJ2-3; D gene: TRBD2; CDR3 protein: CATSDSTSGIPDTQYF; CDR3 DNA: TGTGCCACCAGTGACTCGACTAGCGGGATACCAGATACGCAGTATTTT
clone size: many; V gene: TRBV20-1; CDR3 length: 15; J gene: TRBJ2-7; D gene: TRBD2; CDR3 protein: CSASKASGSRYEQYF; CDR3 DNA: TGCAGTGCTAGTAAGGCTAGCGGGAGTCGGTACGAGCAGTACTTC
clone size: many; V gene: TRBV12-3/TRBV12-4; CDR3 length: 13; J gene: TRBJ1-1; D gene: .; CDR3 protein: CASSLGGISEAFF; CDR3 DNA: TGTGCCAGCAGCTTGGGGGGGATATCTGAAGCTTTCTTT
clone size: many; V gene: TRBV13; CDR3 length: 17; J gene: TRBJ1-2; D gene: .; CDR3 protein: CASSITTGTPGQIGYTF; CDR3 DNA: TGTGCCAGCAGCATCACGACCGGGACACCCGGCCAGATTGGCTACACCTTC
clone size: many; V gene: TRBV7-9; CDR3 length: 15; J gene: TRBJ1-4; D gene: .; CDR3 protein: CASSLEGRVGEKLFF; CDR3 DNA: TGTGCCAGCAGCTTAGAAGGCAGGGTTGGTGAAAAACTGTTTTTT
clone size: many; V gene: TRBV19; CDR3 length: 16; J gene: TRBJ2-1; D gene: TRBD1; CDR3 protein: CASSTTGTGTYNEQFF; CDR3 DNA: TGTGCCAGTAGTACAACCGGGACAGGGACCTACAATGAGCAGTTCTTC
clone size: many; V gene: TRBV11-2; CDR3 length: 13; J gene: TRBJ2-1; D gene: .; CDR3 protein: CASSLTSVNEQFF; CDR3 DNA: TGTGCCAGCAGCTTAACATCTGTCAATGAGCAGTTCTTC
clone size: many; V gene: TRBV11-2; CDR3 length: 12; J gene: TRBJ2-2; D gene: .; CDR3 protein: CASAGNTGELFF; CDR3 DNA: TGTGCCAGCGCTGGGAACACCGGGGAGCTGTTTTTT